This T cell receptor (beta chain) was profiled in a study of CD8 T cells in Susac syndrome. It was with random hexamers that roughly 0.45 to 1 ug RNA was reverse transcribed. Across 54 Vbeta and 13 Jbeta, immunoSEQ multiplex PCR amplified TCR beta CDR3. TCRdb processed the immunoSEQ multiplex PCR reads anew with MiXCR; each CDR3 protein has one entry. The data contain roughly 200,000 distinct CDR3 sequences, under 97% of them singletons. The authors sequenced TCR beta from blood CD8+ and CD4+ T cells. Sequenced sample: CD4+ T cells from PBMCs. This TCR was sampled from a human donor with multiple sclerosis.

The CDR3 region has the DNA TGTGCCAGCAGCTTGCTGGGTGTTGGCTACGAGCAGTACTTC. It is translated as CASSLLGVGYEQYF. The chain is built from TRBV7-2 and TRBJ2-7; D remains ambiguous. The V gene's germline CDR1 is SGHTA and CDR2 FQGNSA. The CDR3 covers 14 residues. Between the trimmed V and J ends, which lost 3 bases and 3 bases, there was a span of 12 bases.